The entry below gives a single T cell receptor beta chain sequence along with its context. There is no known antigen for this receptor. Base qualities were left out, and no much larger clone turns up one base away. RNA was extracted with the RNeasy kit and about 0.5 to 1 ug was reverse transcribed using random hexamers. TCR beta CDR3 regions were amplified with the immunoSEQ multiplex PCR assay covering 54 Vbeta and 13 Jbeta segments. PCR amplification bias was corrected by using a synthetic template baseline for primer optimization and computational correction. The paper's processing steps were these. Reads were annotated to V, D and J genes per IMGT and analyzed with immunoSEQ Analyzer, keeping only productive sequences. Clonality was computed as one minus Shannon entropy normalized by log2 of the number of productive unique sequences. Public and private clones were assessed among the 100 most prevalent clones of each patient and control. Susac-specific clones were defined as absent from healthy and MS cohorts, about 1,100 published viral clones and other ImmuneACCESS disease sequences. TCRdb passed the public sequencing reads through fastp at Q25 and MiXCR, retaining productive beta sequences. Identical CDR3 proteins give one entry, which carries the most common genes and DNA. TCRdb assigned the V and J calls; the authors' analysis was not used. The sample table shows roughly 150,000 distinct CDR3 sequences, and approximately 95% are seen once. Approximately 0.15% of the sample goes to the ten largest clones.

Including cysteine and phenylalanine, the CDR3 has 14 amino acids. Only CDR3 DNA is held: 42 bases, read in frame from base 1. CDR1 and CDR2 are drawn from the germline V gene: SQVTM, ANQGSEA. V sheds 7 bases and J sheds 1 base, leaving 16 bases between their ends. High-throughput TCR beta sequencing profiled peripheral blood CD8+ and CD4+ T cells from healthy donors, Susac syndrome patients and multiple sclerosis patients. Susac syndrome patients met recently defined diagnostic criteria for definite or probable disease. Bulk CD8+ and CD4+ T cells were purified by magnetic negative isolation, while CD8+ TEMRA cells were enriched using FACS. Blood was collected in EDTA tubes and processed within 24 hours, with PBMCs isolated through density gradient centrifugation. PBMCs intended for TCR sequencing were cryopreserved in liquid nitrogen and thawed later in a water bath at 37 degrees C. The sorted or isolated CD4+, CD8+ and CD8+ TEMRA cells reached a purity of at least 90%.

This specimen comes from a study of CD8 T cells in Susac syndrome (dated by TCRdb to about 2019). General notes on the study: Among the Susac syndrome patients who were sequenced, clinically active disease was present in 5 or 6 and clinical remission was observed in about eight. At the time of blood withdrawal, Susac syndrome patients were either therapy-naive, taking corticosteroids (with some also receiving IVIg), or on IVIg alone. The study used repertoire sequencing to test whether antigen drove CD8+ T cell activation and differentiation in Susac syndrome. Points the paper makes about the study in general: The CD4+ T cell repertoire of patients with Susac syndrome showed no detectable clonal expansion. The TCR sequencing and HLA analysis was acknowledged to have included a relatively small number of individuals.

The origin of this receptor is a human donor with Susac syndrome. Material: CD4+ T cells from PBMCs. The sequence joins TRBV29-1 to TRBJ1-1; TRBD1 might be the D gene, on 6 matching bases. The CDR3 has the sequence CSAGRVTGNTEAFF. The sequence in DNA is TGCAGCGCTGGACGGGTGACAGGGAACACTGAAGCTTTCTTT.